This T cell receptor beta chain was identified during a study of human T cells and chemical hapten exposure. The table lists this clonotype with a few counts. Trimming stripped 5 bases from V and 7 bases from J, with 9 bases between. The germline V gene encodes CDR1 SGHTA and CDR2 FQGNSA. This CDR3 has 12 amino acids. The time point: patch test 3, about 24 weeks after DPC sensitization. As to treatment: therapeutic diphenylcyclopropenone sensitization with weekly scalp DPC. TCRdb analysed the RACE reads with MiXCR anew, one entry per CDR3 protein. The sample yields roughly 62,000 distinct CDR3 sequences, 12% seen once.

V usage is TRBV7-2 and J usage is TRBJ1-5; D is unresolved. The source of this sequence is a man aged 25-45 years with alopecia areata. Some clones in this sample may be carry-over from other donors' samples. The starting material was whole blood, obtained in connection with sensitization to the hapten diphenylcyclopropenone (DPC). The chain's CDR3 is CASSVLKQPQHF. DNA of the CDR3: TGTGCCAGCAGCGTACTTAAGCAGCCCCAGCATTTT.